A selection of T cell receptor beta chains follows, all from one sample in a study of tumor-infiltrating lymphocytes in localized non-small cell lung cancer. Only in-frame clones appear in the TCRdb table, and some are missing; sequencing was by immunoSEQ multiplex PCR. Of around 16,000 clones in the sample, about 45% are singletons; the top ten hold about a sixth. The sample comprised lung tumor tissue. The receptors shown here come from a human donor with non-small cell lung cancer. The CDR3 runs from the conserved cysteine through the conserved F or W. Fields, in order: CDR3 DNA, CDR3 protein, clone size, J gene, D gene, V gene. D genes are given only for firm matches. The size of a clone is reported for some rows only, either as once, few or many, or as a class for expanded clones.

cdr3_nt: TGTGCCAGCAGCTTAGGTGGGACTAGCGGGGGTTATCGCACAGATACGCAGTATTTT
cdr3_aa: CASSLGGTSGGYRTDTQYF
clone_size: .
j_call: TRBJ2-3
d_call: TRBD2
v_call: TRBV11-2

cdr3_nt: TGTGCCAGCAGGAGACAGGGACTCACTGAAGCTTTCTTT
cdr3_aa: CASRRQGLTEAFF
clone_size: few
j_call: TRBJ1-1
d_call: TRBD1
v_call: TRBV27

cdr3_nt: TGTGCCTGGAGTCCGGGGGGCTACTCTGGGGCCAACGTCCTGACTTTC
cdr3_aa: CAWSPGGYSGANVLTF
clone_size: medium-sized
j_call: TRBJ2-6
d_call: .
v_call: TRBV30

cdr3_nt: TGTGCCAGCAGCCCAACTATGAACACCGGGGAGCTGTTTTTT
cdr3_aa: CASSPTMNTGELFF
clone_size: few
j_call: TRBJ2-2
d_call: .
v_call: TRBV6-5

cdr3_nt: TGTGCCAGCAGCTCTAGCGGGGGGGCCAGCACAGATACGCAGTATTTT
cdr3_aa: CASSSSGGASTDTQYF
clone_size: few
j_call: TRBJ2-3
d_call: TRBD2
v_call: TRBV7-8

cdr3_nt: TGCGCCAGCAGCCTACAATCCCGGGGCACTGAAGCTTTCTTT
cdr3_aa: CASSLQSRGTEAFF
clone_size: medium-sized
j_call: TRBJ1-1
d_call: .
v_call: TRBV4-3

cdr3_nt: TGCAGCGGCGATAGCGGGGCTCGCAATGAGCAGTTCTTC
cdr3_aa: CSGDSGARNEQFF
clone_size: .
j_call: TRBJ2-1
d_call: TRBD2
v_call: TRBV29-1

cdr3_nt: TGTGCCAGTACCTCAGGGACAGGACTACAAGAGACCCAGTACTTC
cdr3_aa: CASTSGTGLQETQYF
clone_size: .
j_call: TRBJ2-5
d_call: TRBD1
v_call: TRBV19

cdr3_nt: TGTGCCTGGAGAAGGGGGGGCACAGATACGCAGTATTTT
cdr3_aa: CAWRRGGTDTQYF
clone_size: few
j_call: TRBJ2-3
d_call: .
v_call: TRBV30

cdr3_nt: TGCGCCAGCAGTCGACGACAGGGTTCGCAGTATTTT
cdr3_aa: CASSRRQGSQYF
clone_size: few
j_call: TRBJ2-3
d_call: TRBD1
v_call: TRBV4-1

cdr3_nt: TGTGCCAGCCCAAATCAGCCCCAGCATTTT
cdr3_aa: CASPNQPQHF
clone_size: .
j_call: TRBJ1-5
d_call: .
v_call: TRBV6-1

cdr3_nt: TGTGCCAGCTCGGGCATGAGAGATACGCAGTATTTT
cdr3_aa: CASSGMRDTQYF
clone_size: .
j_call: TRBJ2-3
d_call: .
v_call: TRBV6-6

cdr3_nt: TGCGCCAGCAGCTTGGCCGGGAAGGCCACAGATACGCAGTATTTT
cdr3_aa: CASSLAGKATDTQYF
clone_size: .
j_call: TRBJ2-3
d_call: .
v_call: TRBV5-1

cdr3_nt: TGTGCCAGCAGCTTAGGTGCTGGGGATGAAGAGACCCAGTACTTC
cdr3_aa: CASSLGAGDEETQYF
clone_size: medium-sized
j_call: TRBJ2-5
d_call: .
v_call: TRBV7-3

cdr3_nt: TGTGCCAGCAGTATACAAGATCCGGGACAGGTCCATAATTCACCCCTCCACTTT
cdr3_aa: CASSIQDPGQVHNSPLHF
clone_size: medium-sized
j_call: TRBJ1-6
d_call: TRBD1
v_call: TRBV27

cdr3_nt: TGTGCCGCCCGACAGGGGAGTGCTGGAAACACCATATATTTT
cdr3_aa: CAARQGSAGNTIYF
clone_size: .
j_call: TRBJ1-3
d_call: TRBD1
v_call: TRBV19

cdr3_nt: TGTGCCAGCAGGCCCGAGTATAGCAATCAGCCCCAGCATTTT
cdr3_aa: CASRPEYSNQPQHF
clone_size: .
j_call: TRBJ1-5
d_call: .
v_call: TRBV2

cdr3_nt: TGTGCCAGCACTCTAGGGGGCGGCAGGTCCTCCTACGAGCAGTACTTC
cdr3_aa: CASTLGGGRSSYEQYF
clone_size: .
j_call: TRBJ2-7
d_call: TRBD1
v_call: TRBV7-2

cdr3_nt: TGTGCCAGCTCACCAAACCAAGAGACCCAGTACTTC
cdr3_aa: CASSPNQETQYF
clone_size: .
j_call: TRBJ2-5
d_call: .
v_call: TRBV18

cdr3_nt: TGTGCCAGCAGTTTACTGGCTAGCAATCAGCCCCAGCATTTT
cdr3_aa: CASSLLASNQPQHF
clone_size: .
j_call: TRBJ1-5
d_call: .
v_call: TRBV27

cdr3_nt: TGTGCCAGCAGCTTGACAGGGGAGGGTATTCAGCCCCAGCATTTT
cdr3_aa: CASSLTGEGIQPQHF
clone_size: .
j_call: TRBJ1-5
d_call: TRBD1
v_call: TRBV6-6

cdr3_nt: TGTGCCAGCTCAGGACAAGGGGGGATCCAAGAGACCCAGTACTTC
cdr3_aa: CASSGQGGIQETQYF
clone_size: few
j_call: TRBJ2-5
d_call: .
v_call: TRBV18

cdr3_nt: TGTGCCAGCTCGGGGACAGCTAGAGATACGCAGTATTTT
cdr3_aa: CASSGTARDTQYF
clone_size: medium-sized
j_call: TRBJ2-3
d_call: TRBD1
v_call: TRBV18

cdr3_nt: TGTGCCAGCAGCCAACCGGGACTAGCGGGGGGCTACGAGCAGTACTTC
cdr3_aa: CASSQPGLAGGYEQYF
clone_size: once
j_call: TRBJ2-7
d_call: TRBD2
v_call: TRBV4-2

cdr3_nt: TGTGCCACCTGGACGAGACTAGTCAACAATGAGCAGTTCTTC
cdr3_aa: CATWTRLVNNEQFF
clone_size: .
j_call: TRBJ2-1
d_call: .
v_call: TRBV28

cdr3_nt: TGCGCCAGCAGCTTCGAGCATAATTCACCCCTCCACTTT
cdr3_aa: CASSFEHNSPLHF
clone_size: medium-sized
j_call: TRBJ1-6
d_call: .
v_call: TRBV5-1

cdr3_nt: TGTGCCAGCAGCTTAGTTCTCGACTCAACGAACACTGAAGCTTTCTTT
cdr3_aa: CASSLVLDSTNTEAFF
clone_size: .
j_call: TRBJ1-1
d_call: .
v_call: TRBV7-3

cdr3_nt: TGCAGCGTTGAACTGAGACAGGGGACCGGGGAGCTGTTTTTT
cdr3_aa: CSVELRQGTGELFF
clone_size: .
j_call: TRBJ2-2
d_call: TRBD1
v_call: TRBV29-1

cdr3_nt: TGTGCCTCCAGACAGGGGGCTGGAAACACCATATATTTT
cdr3_aa: CASRQGAGNTIYF
clone_size: many
j_call: TRBJ1-3
d_call: TRBD1
v_call: TRBV6-6

cdr3_nt: TGTGCCAGCAGTTTCCTCCGCGAGGAGACCCAGTACTTC
cdr3_aa: CASSFLREETQYF
clone_size: .
j_call: TRBJ2-5
d_call: .
v_call: TRBV28

cdr3_nt: TGCGCCAGCAGCTCCGGGACAGCGAACACTGAAGCTTTCTTT
cdr3_aa: CASSSGTANTEAFF
clone_size: medium-sized
j_call: TRBJ1-1
d_call: TRBD1
v_call: TRBV5-1

cdr3_nt: TGTGCCAGCTCTGCCAGCCGGAGGAACAAAGAGACCCAGTACTTC
cdr3_aa: CASSASRRNKETQYF
clone_size: medium-sized
j_call: TRBJ2-5
d_call: .
v_call: TRBV28

cdr3_nt: TGCAGCGTTGAGGGGGGTCCCTTTAGTTGGGGCGAGCAGTACTTC
cdr3_aa: CSVEGGPFSWGEQYF
clone_size: few
j_call: TRBJ2-7
d_call: .
v_call: TRBV29-1

cdr3_nt: TGCGCCAGCAGTCAATCGGAAGGGTACTACGAGCAGTACTTC
cdr3_aa: CASSQSEGYYEQYF
clone_size: many
j_call: TRBJ2-7
d_call: .
v_call: TRBV23-1

cdr3_nt: TGTGCCTGGAGTGTAACCGGGTATAATTCACCCCTCCACTTT
cdr3_aa: CAWSVTGYNSPLHF
clone_size: .
j_call: TRBJ1-6
d_call: .
v_call: TRBV30

cdr3_nt: TGTGCCAGCAGCCTTCCCCCTATCGTGGACACTGAAGCTTTCTTT
cdr3_aa: CASSLPPIVDTEAFF
clone_size: .
j_call: TRBJ1-1
d_call: .
v_call: TRBV11-2

cdr3_nt: TGTGCCAGCCGTGGGACAGGGGAACGCAATCAGCCCCAGCATTTT
cdr3_aa: CASRGTGERNQPQHF
clone_size: few
j_call: TRBJ1-5
d_call: TRBD1
v_call: TRBV28

cdr3_nt: TGTGCCAGCAGTTTATCGCGAGGTTCTACCTACGAGCAGTACTTC
cdr3_aa: CASSLSRGSTYEQYF
clone_size: .
j_call: TRBJ2-7
d_call: .
v_call: TRBV27

cdr3_nt: TGTGCCAGCAGACCTGACAGAAACACCGGGGAGCTGTTTTTT
cdr3_aa: CASRPDRNTGELFF
clone_size: .
j_call: TRBJ2-2
d_call: .
v_call: TRBV5-5

cdr3_nt: TGTGCCAGCAGGGGATCCAACTGGGAGACCCAGTACTTC
cdr3_aa: CASRGSNWETQYF
clone_size: few
j_call: TRBJ2-5
d_call: .
v_call: TRBV7-2

cdr3_nt: TGTGCCAGCAGCGGGGTTTATAGCAATCAGCCCCAGCATTTT
cdr3_aa: CASSGVYSNQPQHF
clone_size: once
j_call: TRBJ1-5
d_call: .
v_call: TRBV5-5

cdr3_nt: TGTGCCAGCAGCGTGGGGTGGCAGGGCCACGAGCAGTACTTC
cdr3_aa: CASSVGWQGHEQYF
clone_size: .
j_call: TRBJ2-7
d_call: .
v_call: TRBV9

cdr3_nt: TGTGCCAGCAGCCGTGCGGGAAACTATGGCTACACCTTC
cdr3_aa: CASSRAGNYGYTF
clone_size: few
j_call: TRBJ1-2
d_call: .
v_call: TRBV7-9

cdr3_nt: TGTGCCAGCACCTACAGGGGGCGAAACACCGGGGAGCTGTTTTTT
cdr3_aa: CASTYRGRNTGELFF
clone_size: .
j_call: TRBJ2-2
d_call: TRBD1
v_call: TRBV7-2

cdr3_nt: TGTGCCAGCAGTGAAGAGGGACAGGGCCTCTATGGCTACACCTTC
cdr3_aa: CASSEEGQGLYGYTF
clone_size: .
j_call: TRBJ1-2
d_call: TRBD1
v_call: TRBV2